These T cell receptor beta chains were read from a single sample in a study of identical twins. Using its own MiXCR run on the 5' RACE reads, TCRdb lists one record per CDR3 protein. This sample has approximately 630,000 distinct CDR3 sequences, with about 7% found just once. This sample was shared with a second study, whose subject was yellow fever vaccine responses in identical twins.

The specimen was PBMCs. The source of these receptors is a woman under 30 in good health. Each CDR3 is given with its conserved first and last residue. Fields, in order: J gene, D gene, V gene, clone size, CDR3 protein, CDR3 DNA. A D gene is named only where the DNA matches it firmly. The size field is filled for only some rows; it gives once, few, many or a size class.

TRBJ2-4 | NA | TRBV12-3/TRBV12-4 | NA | CASSWEGGAKNIQYF | TGTGCCAGCAGTTGGGAGGGGGGAGCCAAAAACATTCAGTACTTC
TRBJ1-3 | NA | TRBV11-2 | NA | CASSLDPGSAGNTIYF | TGTGCCAGCAGCTTAGATCCAGGGTCGGCTGGAAACACCATATATTTT
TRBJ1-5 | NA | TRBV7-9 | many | CASSRFTDQPQHF | TGTGCCAGCAGCAGATTTACGGATCAGCCCCAGCACTTT
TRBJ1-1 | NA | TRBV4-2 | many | CASSQEHNTEAFF | TGTGCCAGCAGCCAAGAGCACAACACTGAAGCTTTCTTT
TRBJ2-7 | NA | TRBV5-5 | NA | CASTNPEAGRSYEQYF | TGTGCCAGCACAAACCCGGAGGCAGGCCGCTCCTACGAGCAGTACTTC
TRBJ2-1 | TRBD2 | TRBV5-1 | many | CASRRTSGIYNEQFF | TGCGCCAGCAGGAGGACTAGCGGGATTTACAATGAGCAGTTCTTC
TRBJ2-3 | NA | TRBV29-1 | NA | CSVAGWGAGRTDTQYF | TGCAGCGTTGCTGGTTGGGGGGCGGGACGCACAGATACGCAGTATTTT
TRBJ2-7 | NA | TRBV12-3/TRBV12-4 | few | CASSLNAGRSYEQYF | TGTGCCAGCAGTTTAAACGCGGGACGCTCCTACGAGCAGTACTTC
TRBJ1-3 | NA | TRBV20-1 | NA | CSAWVVGNTIYF | TGCAGTGCTTGGGTGGTTGGAAACACCATATATTTT
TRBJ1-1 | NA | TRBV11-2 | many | CASSPRTEAFF | TGTGCCAGCAGCCCAAGAACTGAAGCTTTCTTT
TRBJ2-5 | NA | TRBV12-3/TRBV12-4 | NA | CASSLGGGGRETQYF | TGTGCCAGCAGCCTGGGAGGGGGGGGCCGGGAGACCCAGTACTTC
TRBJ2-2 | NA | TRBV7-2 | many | CASSPSALGTGELFF | TGTGCCAGCAGCCCTAGCGCCCTGGGGACCGGGGAGCTGTTTTTT
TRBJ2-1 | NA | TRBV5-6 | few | CASSLNSWGNNEQFF | TGTGCCAGCAGCTTGAACTCGTGGGGCAACAATGAGCAGTTCTTC
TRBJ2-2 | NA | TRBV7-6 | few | CASSWELTGELFF | TGTGCCAGCAGTTGGGAGCTCACCGGGGAGCTGTTTTTT
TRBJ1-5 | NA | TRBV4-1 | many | CASSQDRNGGGNQPQHF | TGCGCCAGCAGCCAAGATCGGAACGGGGGCGGCAATCAGCCCCAGCATTTT
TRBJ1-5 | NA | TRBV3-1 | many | CASSQDIGAGNQPQHF | TGTGCCAGCAGCCAAGATATCGGGGCGGGGAATCAGCCCCAGCATTTT
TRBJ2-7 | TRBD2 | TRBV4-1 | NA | CASSQAGGSTYEQYF | TGCGCCAGCAGCCAAGCGGGAGGGAGCACCTACGAGCAGTACTTC
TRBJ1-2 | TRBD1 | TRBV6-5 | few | CASKTGAYGYTF | TGTGCCAGTAAAACAGGGGCCTATGGCTACACCTTC
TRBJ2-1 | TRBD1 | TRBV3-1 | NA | CASSPWTGSQPGLYNEQFF | TGTGCCAGCAGCCCCTGGACAGGAAGCCAACCAGGCCTATACAATGAGCAGTTCTTC
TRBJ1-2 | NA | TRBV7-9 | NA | CASSTQVNYGYTF | TGTGCCAGCAGCACACAGGTTAACTATGGCTACACCTTC
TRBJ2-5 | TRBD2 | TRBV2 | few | CASRLTSGGIQETQYF | TGTGCCAGCAGACTTACTAGCGGGGGAATCCAAGAGACCCAGTACTTC
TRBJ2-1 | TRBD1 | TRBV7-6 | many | CASSDTGGIFNEQFF | TGTGCCAGCAGCGATACAGGGGGCATTTTCAATGAGCAGTTCTTC
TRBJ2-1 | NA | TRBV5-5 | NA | CASSLIRKSYNEQFF | TGTGCCAGCAGCTTGATAAGGAAATCCTACAATGAGCAGTTCTTC
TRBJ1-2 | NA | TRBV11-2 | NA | CASRPDLIGYGYTF | TGTGCCAGCAGACCTGACCTCATAGGGTATGGCTACACCTTC
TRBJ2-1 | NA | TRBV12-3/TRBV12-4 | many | CASSTNNEQFF | TGTGCCAGCAGCACAAACAATGAGCAGTTCTTC
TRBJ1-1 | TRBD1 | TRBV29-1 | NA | CSVGGQGNLNTEAFF | TGCAGCGTTGGGGGACAGGGGAACTTGAACACTGAAGCTTTCTTT
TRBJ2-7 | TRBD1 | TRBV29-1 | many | CSALTGGSYEQYF | TGCAGCGCCCTGACAGGGGGCTCCTACGAGCAGTACTTC
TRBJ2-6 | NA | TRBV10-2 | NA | CASSEPAGVGANVLTF | TGCGCCAGCAGTGAACCCGCAGGGGTTGGGGCCAACGTCCTGACTTTC
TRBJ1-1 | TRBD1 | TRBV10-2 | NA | CASRLTGTGLRTEAFF | TGCGCCAGCAGACTAACTGGGACAGGGCTTAGGACTGAAGCTTTCTTT
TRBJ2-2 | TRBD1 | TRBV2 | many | CASRDRGNTGELFF | TGTGCCAGCAGGGACAGGGGAAACACCGGGGAGCTGTTTTTT
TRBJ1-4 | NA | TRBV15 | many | CATSRGATNEKLFF | TGTGCCACCAGCAGGGGGGCAACTAATGAAAAACTGTTTTTT
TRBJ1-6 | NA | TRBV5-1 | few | CASNQGFQNSPLHF | TGCGCCAGCAATCAGGGGTTTCAGAATTCACCCCTCCACTTT
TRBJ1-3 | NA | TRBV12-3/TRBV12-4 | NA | CASSPSTVSGNTIYF | TGTGCCAGCAGTCCATCGACCGTCTCTGGAAACACCATATATTTT
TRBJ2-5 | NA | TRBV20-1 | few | CSASGLLTQYF | TGCAGTGCTAGCGGACTCTTGACCCAGTACTTC